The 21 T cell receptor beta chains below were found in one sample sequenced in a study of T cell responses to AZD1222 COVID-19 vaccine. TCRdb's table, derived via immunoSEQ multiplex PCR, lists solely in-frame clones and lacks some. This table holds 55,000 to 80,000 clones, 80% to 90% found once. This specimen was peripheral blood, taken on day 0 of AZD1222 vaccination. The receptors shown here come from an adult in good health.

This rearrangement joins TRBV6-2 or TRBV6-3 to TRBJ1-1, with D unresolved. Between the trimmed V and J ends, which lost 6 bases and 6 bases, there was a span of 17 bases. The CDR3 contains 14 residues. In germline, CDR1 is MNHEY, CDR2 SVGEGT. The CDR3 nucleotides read TGTGCCAGCAGCCCGACACCCGGCGGCGCTGAAGCTTTCTTT. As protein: CASSPTPGGAEAFF.

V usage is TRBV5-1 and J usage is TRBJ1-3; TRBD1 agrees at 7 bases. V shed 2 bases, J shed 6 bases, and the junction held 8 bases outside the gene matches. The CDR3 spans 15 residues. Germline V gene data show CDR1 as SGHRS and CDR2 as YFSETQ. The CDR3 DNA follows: TGCGCCAGCAGCTTTACGACAGGGACTCTAAACACCATATATTTT. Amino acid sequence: CASSFTTGTLNTIYF.

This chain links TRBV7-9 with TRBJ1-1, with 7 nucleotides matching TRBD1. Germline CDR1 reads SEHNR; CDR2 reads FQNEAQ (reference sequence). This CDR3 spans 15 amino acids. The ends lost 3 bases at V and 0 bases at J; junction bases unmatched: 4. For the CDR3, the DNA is TGTGCCAGCAGCTTGATGGGACAGATGAACACTGAAGCTTTCTTT. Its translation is CASSLMGQMNTEAFF.

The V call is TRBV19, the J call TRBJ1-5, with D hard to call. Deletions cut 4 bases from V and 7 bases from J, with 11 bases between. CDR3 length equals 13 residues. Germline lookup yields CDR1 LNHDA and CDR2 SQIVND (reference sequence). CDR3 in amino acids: CASSRLGGQPQHF. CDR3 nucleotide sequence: TGTGCCAGTAGTAGACTAGGAGGACAGCCCCAGCATTTT.

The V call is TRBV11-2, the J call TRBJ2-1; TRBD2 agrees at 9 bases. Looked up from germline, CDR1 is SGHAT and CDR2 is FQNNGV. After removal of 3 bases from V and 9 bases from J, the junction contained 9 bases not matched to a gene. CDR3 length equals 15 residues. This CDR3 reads CASSFIRGGGSEQFF. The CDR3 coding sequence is TGTGCCAGCAGCTTTATTCGCGGGGGGGGAAGTGAGCAGTTCTTC.

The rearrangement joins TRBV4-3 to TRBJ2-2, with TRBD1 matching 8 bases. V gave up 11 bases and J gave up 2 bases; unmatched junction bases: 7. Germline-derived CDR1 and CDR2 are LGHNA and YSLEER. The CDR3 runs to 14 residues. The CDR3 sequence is CAGSQGANTGELFF. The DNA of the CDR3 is TGCGCCGGGTCCCAGGGGGCTAACACCGGGGAGCTGTTTTTT.

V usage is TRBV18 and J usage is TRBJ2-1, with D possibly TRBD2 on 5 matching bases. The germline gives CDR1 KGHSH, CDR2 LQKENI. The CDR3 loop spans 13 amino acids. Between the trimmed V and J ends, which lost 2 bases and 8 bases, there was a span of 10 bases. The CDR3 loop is CASSPFEGHEQFF. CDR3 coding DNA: TGTGCCAGCTCACCATTCGAGGGCCATGAGCAGTTCTTC.

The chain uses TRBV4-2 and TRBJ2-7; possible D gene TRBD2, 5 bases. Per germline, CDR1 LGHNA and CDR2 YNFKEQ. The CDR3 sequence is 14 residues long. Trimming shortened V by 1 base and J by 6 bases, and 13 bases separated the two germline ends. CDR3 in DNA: TGTGCCAGCAGCCAAGGGACCGTACGGGGCGAGCAGTACTTC. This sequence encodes CASSQGTVRGEQYF.

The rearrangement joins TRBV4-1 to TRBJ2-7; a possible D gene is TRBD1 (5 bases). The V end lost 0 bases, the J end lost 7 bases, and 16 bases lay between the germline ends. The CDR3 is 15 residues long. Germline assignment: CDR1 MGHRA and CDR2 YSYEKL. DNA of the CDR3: TGCGCCAGCAGCCAAGAATCCCAGGGAATTGGGGAGCAGTACTTC. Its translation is CASSQESQGIGEQYF.

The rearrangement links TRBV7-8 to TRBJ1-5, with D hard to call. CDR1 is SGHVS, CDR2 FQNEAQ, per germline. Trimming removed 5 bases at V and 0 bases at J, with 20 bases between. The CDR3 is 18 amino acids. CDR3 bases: TGTGCCAGCAGCCCCGACGGAGGTAGGGCTTATAGCAATCAGCCCCAGCATTTT. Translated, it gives CASSPDGGRAYSNQPQHF.

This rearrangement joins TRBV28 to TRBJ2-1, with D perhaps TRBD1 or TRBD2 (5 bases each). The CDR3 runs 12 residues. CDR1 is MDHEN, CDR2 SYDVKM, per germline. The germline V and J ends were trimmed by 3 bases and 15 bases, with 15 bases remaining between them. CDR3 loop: CASSFKGRQRFF. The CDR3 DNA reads TGTGCCAGCAGTTTTAAGGGACGGCAACGGTTCTTC.

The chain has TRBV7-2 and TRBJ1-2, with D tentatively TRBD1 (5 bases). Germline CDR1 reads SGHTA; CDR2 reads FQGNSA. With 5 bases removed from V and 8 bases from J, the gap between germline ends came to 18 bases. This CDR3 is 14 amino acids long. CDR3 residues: CASSLLTGSRGYTF. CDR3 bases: TGTGCCAGCAGCCTGTTAACAGGATCGCGAGGCTACACCTTC.

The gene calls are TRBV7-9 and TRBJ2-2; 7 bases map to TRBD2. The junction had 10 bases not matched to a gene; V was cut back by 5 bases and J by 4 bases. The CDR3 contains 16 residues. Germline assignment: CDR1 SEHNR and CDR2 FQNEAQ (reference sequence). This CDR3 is CASSPTGGGTTGELFF. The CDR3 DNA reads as TGTGCCAGCAGCCCTACGGGGGGAGGGACCACCGGGGAGCTGTTTTTT.

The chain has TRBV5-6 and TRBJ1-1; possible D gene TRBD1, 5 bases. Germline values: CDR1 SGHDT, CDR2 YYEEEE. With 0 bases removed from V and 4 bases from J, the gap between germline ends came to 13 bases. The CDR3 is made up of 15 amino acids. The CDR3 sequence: CASSLVGAMATEAFF. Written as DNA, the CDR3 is TGTGCCAGCAGCTTGGTTGGGGCGATGGCCACTGAAGCTTTCTTT. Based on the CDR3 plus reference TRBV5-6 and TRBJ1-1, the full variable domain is DAGVTQSPTHLIKTRGQQVTLRCSPKSGHDTVSWYQQALGQGPQFIFQYYEEEERQRGNFPDRFSGHQFPNYSSELNVNALLLGDSALYLCASSLVGAMATEAFFGQGTRLTVV.

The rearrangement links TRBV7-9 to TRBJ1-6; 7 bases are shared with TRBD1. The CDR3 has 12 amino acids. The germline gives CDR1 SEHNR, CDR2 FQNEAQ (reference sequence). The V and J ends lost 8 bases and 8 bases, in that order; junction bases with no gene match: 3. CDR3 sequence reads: CASSRGDSPLHF. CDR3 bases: TGTGCCAGCTCCAGGGGGGATTCACCCCTCCACTTT.

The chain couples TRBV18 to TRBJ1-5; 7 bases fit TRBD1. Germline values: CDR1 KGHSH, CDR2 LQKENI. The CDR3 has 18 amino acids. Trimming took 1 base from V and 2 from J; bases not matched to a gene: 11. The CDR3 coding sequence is TGTGCCAGCTCACCACGGGGGACAGCGCCTTCTGGCAATCAGCCCCAGCATTTT. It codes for CASSPRGTAPSGNQPQHF.

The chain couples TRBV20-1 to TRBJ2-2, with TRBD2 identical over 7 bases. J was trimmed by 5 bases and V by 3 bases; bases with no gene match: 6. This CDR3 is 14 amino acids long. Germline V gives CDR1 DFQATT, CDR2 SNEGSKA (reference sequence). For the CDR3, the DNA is TGCAGTGCTAGTCGCGGGAGAGAGACCGGGGAGCTGTTTTTT. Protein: CSASRGRETGELFF.

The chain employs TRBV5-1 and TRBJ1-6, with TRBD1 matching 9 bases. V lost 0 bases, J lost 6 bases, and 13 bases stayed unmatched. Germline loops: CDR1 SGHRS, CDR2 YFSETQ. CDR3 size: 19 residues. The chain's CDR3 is CASSLERTGRQGVNSPLHF. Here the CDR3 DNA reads TGCGCCAGCAGCTTGGAGAGAACGGGAAGACAGGGGGTTAATTCACCCCTCCACTTT.

CDR3 DNA: TGTGCCAGCAGTCCTCACCCCGGGACTAGCTCCCACCGGTTCCATGAGCAGTTCTTC. Its protein product is CASSPHPGTSSHRFHEQFF. The chain combines TRBV28 with TRBJ2-1; TRBD2 matches at 9 bases. Trimming cost V 5 bases and J 8 bases; bases outside gene matches: 22. The CDR3 is 19 residues long. CDR1 is MDHEN, CDR2 SYDVKM, per germline.

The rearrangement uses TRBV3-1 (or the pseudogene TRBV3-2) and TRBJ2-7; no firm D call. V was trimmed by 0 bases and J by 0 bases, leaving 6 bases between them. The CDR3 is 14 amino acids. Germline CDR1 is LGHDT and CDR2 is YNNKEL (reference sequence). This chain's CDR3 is CASSQEISSYEQYF. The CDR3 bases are TGTGCCAGCAGCCAAGAGATAAGCTCCTACGAGCAGTACTTC.

The CDR3 DNA reads as TGCGCCAGCAGCCGAACAGGGGGAACATATAATTCACCCCTCCACTTT. It encodes CASSRTGGTYNSPLHF. V gene TRBV4-3 combines with J gene TRBJ1-6; TRBD1 agrees at 8 bases. With V trimmed by 4 bases and J by 4 bases, 6 bases remained unmatched. This CDR3 comprises 16 residues. Germline V CDR1 and CDR2: LGHNA, YSLEER.